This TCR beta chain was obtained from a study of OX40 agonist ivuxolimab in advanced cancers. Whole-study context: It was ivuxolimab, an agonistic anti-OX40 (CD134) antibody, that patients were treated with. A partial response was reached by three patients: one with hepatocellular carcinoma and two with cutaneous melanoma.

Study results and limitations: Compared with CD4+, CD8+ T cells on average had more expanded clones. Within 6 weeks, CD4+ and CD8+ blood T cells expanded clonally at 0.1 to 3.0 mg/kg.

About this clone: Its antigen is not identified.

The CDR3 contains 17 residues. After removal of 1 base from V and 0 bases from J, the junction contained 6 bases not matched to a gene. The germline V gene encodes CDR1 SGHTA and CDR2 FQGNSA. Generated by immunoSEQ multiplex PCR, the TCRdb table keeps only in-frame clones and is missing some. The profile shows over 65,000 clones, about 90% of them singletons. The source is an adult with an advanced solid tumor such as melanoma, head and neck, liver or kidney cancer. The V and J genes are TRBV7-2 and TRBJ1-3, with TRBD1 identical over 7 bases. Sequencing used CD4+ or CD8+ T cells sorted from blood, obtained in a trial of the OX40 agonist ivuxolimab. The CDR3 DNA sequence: TGTGCCAGCAGCTTAGAGGGGACAGCATACTCTGGAAACACCATATATTTT. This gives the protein CASSLEGTAYSGNTIYF.